This T cell receptor (beta chain) is drawn from a study of Tregs in tolerant kidney transplant recipients. General study points: Tolerant patients' donor-specific Tregs expanded beyond overall Tregs, suggesting antigen-driven growth. The small number of patients limits these findings pending further validation.

Assay used: immunoSEQ multiplex PCR; TCRdb lists only in-frame clones, some missing. The sample spans tens of thousands of clones; the ten largest clones claim about 0.76%. V dropped 5 bases and J dropped 4; count of bases not matched to a gene: 7. The CDR3 runs to 15 residues. Germline values: CDR1 KGHSH, CDR2 LQKENI. Comments on this clone: The antigen remains undetermined. Read data end 3 residues before the CDR3 end; the end is taken from the germline J gene.

The rearrangement links TRBV18 to TRBJ1-1; 10 nucleotides align to TRBD1. This receptor was taken from a human donor who received a combined kidney and bone marrow transplant. Sequencing was performed on CD4+ T cells from blood, taken before the transplant. CDR3 DNA (partial): TGTGCCAGCTCATCCACGGGACAGGGGCCCACTGAA. This codes for CASSSTGQGPTE. The entire CDR3 protein reads CASSSTGQGPTEAFF.